This T cell receptor (beta chain) was identified in a study of cytomegalovirus exposure and HLA in healthy donors. The wider study: An earlier analysis identified approximately 120 million unique TCR beta sequences in 150 million to 200 million T cells.

Comment on this clone: Its specificity is unknown.

PCR primers comprised 60 Vbeta and 13 Jbeta primers. TCRdb's table, derived via immunoSEQ multiplex PCR, lists solely in-frame clones and lacks some. The sample contains about 150,000 clones, around three quarters of which appear only once. Germline V gene lookup returns CDR1 SGHVS and CDR2 FQNEAQ. There are 14 residues in the CDR3. The ends were cut back, 4 bases at V and 3 bases at J, with 13 bases in the middle. Overall study findings and caveats: A later analysis found common viral pathogens apparently linked to several of the most significant clusters.

The source is a man aged 40-49 years in good health and CMV-seropositive. Sequences were obtained from PBMCs. The chain recombines TRBV7-8 with TRBJ2-7, with D unresolved. CDR3 region: CASSSNSKNYEQYF. CDR3 in DNA: TGTGCCAGCAGCTCAAATTCTAAGAACTACGAGCAGTACTTC.